These 18 T cell receptor beta chains originate from one sample sequenced in a study of T cells in Graves' hyperthyroidism and ophthalmopathy. TCR beta CDR3 regions were amplified from RNA. The TCR CDR3 first-round RT-PCR relied on the HTBI primer set. From the multiplex PCR reads, TCRdb called clonotypes with MiXCR, one entry per CDR3 protein. Among fewer than 550,000 distinct CDR3 sequences listed, 15% to 17% were seen once. Sequences were obtained from blood. The origin of the receptors is a woman under 30 with Graves' hyperthyroidism.

This clonotype came up a few times. The chain has TRBV3-1 and TRBJ2-7; 9 positions match TRBD2. V gave up 4 bases and J gave up 2 bases; unmatched junction bases: 6. The CDR3 sequence is 15 residues long. The germline CDR1 and CDR2 sequences are LGHDT and YNNKEL (reference sequence). The CDR3 DNA sequence: TGTGCCAGCAGCCGAGACCTAGCGGGAACCTACGAGCAGTACTTC. Translating gives CASSRDLAGTYEQYF.

The table lists this clonotype with many counts. CDR3 coding DNA: TGTGCCAGCAGGCCCGGGACAGGGACGGTTGGAAACACCATATATTTT. It encodes CASRPGTGTVGNTIYF. The chain is built from TRBV2 and TRBJ1-3; TRBD1 matches 9 bases. Per the germline V gene, CDR1 is SNHLY and CDR2 is FYNNEI. This CDR3 contains 16 residues. Trimming at V came to 6 bases and at J to 3 bases, leaving 9 bases not matched to a gene.

This clonotype was seen a few times. The V and J genes are TRBV13 and TRBJ2-7; 15 bases are a match to TRBD2. J gave up 5 bases and V 4 bases, and 12 bases lay outside the gene matches. In germline, CDR1 is PRHDT, CDR2 FYEKMQ (reference sequence). The CDR3 covers 18 residues. The CDR3 DNA is TGTGCCAGCAGCTCAACACTGGGGACTAGCGGGAGGTCCCACGAGCAGTACTTC. Translating it yields CASSSTLGTSGRSHEQYF.

This clonotype was found a few times. This chain joins TRBV4-2 and TRBJ2-7, with 12 positions matching TRBD1. The CDR3 extends over 16 amino acids. Germline V gene sequence: CDR1 LGHNA, CDR2 YNFKEQ. With 1 base clipped from V and 3 bases from J, the junction kept 4 bases outside the gene matches. The CDR3 DNA sequence: TGTGCCAGCAGCCAAGCCGGGACAGGGGGCTTCTACGAGCAGTACTTC. It specifies CASSQAGTGGFYEQYF.

This clonotype has ten or more counts. CDR3 nucleotides: TGTGCCACCAGCAGCTGGCTAGCGGGAGGATGGGACACCGGGGAGCTGTTTTTT. It encodes CATSSWLAGGWDTGELFF. The gene calls are TRBV15 and TRBJ2-2; TRBD2 agrees at 11 bases. This CDR3 contains 18 residues. The J segment lost 3 bases and the V segment lost 3 bases, leaving 9 bases of the junction unmatched. Germline-derived CDR1 and CDR2 are LNHNV and YYDKDF (reference sequence). The full variable domain, rest sourced from reference TRBV15 and TRBJ2-2, is DAMVIQNPRYQVTQFGKPVTLSCSQTLNHNVMYWYQQKSSQAPKLLFHYYDKDFNNEADTPDNFQSRRPNTSFCFLDIRSPGLGDTAMYLCATSSWLAGGWDTGELFFGEGSRLTVL.

A few counts support this clonotype. The gene calls are TRBV12-3 or TRBV12-4 and TRBJ2-7; D perhaps matches TRBD2 (5 bases). With 5 bases removed from V and 0 bases from J, the gap between germline ends came to 11 bases. The CDR3 length is 14 residues. In DNA, the CDR3 is TGTGCCAGCAGTGAGGGCGTAAGCTCCTACGAGCAGTACTTC. Translating gives CASSEGVSSYEQYF.

V gene TRBV19 combines with J gene TRBJ2-4; D gene ambiguous. V lost 3 bases and J 1 base, leaving 16 bases between the germline ends. The CDR3 is made up of 17 amino acids. Germline V lookup: CDR1 LNHDA, CDR2 SQIVND (reference sequence). This CDR3 reads CASSIGSRLIAKNIQYF. In DNA form, the CDR3 reads TGTGCCAGTAGTATCGGAAGCAGGCTCATTGCCAAAAACATTCAGTACTTC.

This clonotype was counted at least ten times. V is TRBV10-3 and J is TRBJ1-1; D is possibly TRBD1 (6 bases). The CDR3 consists of 14 residues. Trimming took off 6 bases at V and 7 bases at J, with 18 bases between the two ends. CDR1 is ENHRY and CDR2 is SYGVKD in the germline V gene. CDR3 loop: CAISPGTPYLEAFF. CDR3 coding DNA: TGTGCCATCAGCCCCGGGACACCCTATCTTGAAGCTTTCTTT.

This chain connects TRBV7-8 to TRBJ2-2; the D is unclear. CDR3 length: 16 residues. The V gene lost 7 bases and the J gene lost 1 base, with 16 bases spanning the gap. Germline V gene sequence: CDR1 SGHVS, CDR2 FQNEAQ. The CDR3 sequence: CASKSRSSLNTGELFF. CDR3 nucleotide sequence: TGTGCCAGCAAATCGAGGTCGTCCTTGAACACCGGGGAGCTGTTTTTT. Drawing the rest from reference TRBV7-8 and TRBJ2-2, the complete variable domain is GAGVSQSPRYKVAKRGQDVALRCDPISGHVSLFWYQQALGQGPEFLTYFQNEAQLDKSGLPSDRFFAERPEGSVSTLKIQRTQQEDSAVYLCASKSRSSLNTGELFFGEGSRLTVL.

The sample holds a few counts of this clonotype. V is TRBV3-1 and J is TRBJ2-7, with TRBD2 matching over 7 bases. Trimming took 5 bases from V and 0 from J; bases not matched to a gene: 1. There are 13 residues in the CDR3. Germline CDR1 reads LGHDT; CDR2 reads YNNKEL (reference sequence). The CDR3, as DNA: TGTGCCAGCAGCTGGGACTACTCCTACGAGCAGTACTTC. Protein: CASSWDYSYEQYF.

The V and J genes are TRBV20-1 and TRBJ2-7; TRBD1 or TRBD2 may be the D gene (5 bases each). The CDR3 runs to 17 residues. CDR1 and CDR2 from the germline V gene are DFQATT and SNEGSKA (reference sequence). Trimming shortened V by 0 bases and J by 2 bases, and 20 bases separated the two germline ends. CDR3 nucleotides: TGCAGTGCTAGAGATTTTGGGGGTCGGTACAAAACCTACGAGCAGTACTTC. Amino acid sequence: CSARDFGGRYKTYEQYF.

The rearrangement uses TRBV7-9 and TRBJ1-2; D is ambiguous. The CDR3 sequence is 13 residues long. CDR1 is SEHNR and CDR2 is FQNEAQ in the germline V gene (reference sequence). Trimming cost V 4 bases and J 3 bases, with 9 bases left between them. Written as DNA, the CDR3 is TGTGCCAGCAGCTCTCCGAGGGACTATGGCTACACCTTC. Amino acids: CASSSPRDYGYTF.

This clonotype was counted many times. This sequence joins TRBV11-2 and TRBJ2-7; D might be TRBD1 (6 bases). V shed 5 bases and J shed 5 bases, with 10 bases lying between them. CDR1 and CDR2 (germline): SGHAT, FQNNGV. The CDR3 extends over 12 amino acids. In DNA form, the CDR3 reads TGTGCCAGCAGCCCGGACAGAAACGAGCAGTACTTC. Encoded protein: CASSPDRNEQYF. Full variable domain (remainder filled in from reference TRBV11-2 and TRBJ2-7): EAGVAQSPRYKIIEKRQSVAFWCNPISGHATLYWYQQILGQGPKLLIQFQNNGVVDDSQLPKDRFSAERLKGVDSTLKIQPAKLEDSAVYLCASSPDRNEQYFGPGTRLTVT.

The CDR3 loop reads CASSSSGGGSGNTIYF. The CDR3 DNA reads TGTGCCAGCAGTTCTTCAGGGGGCGGCTCTGGAAACACCATATATTTT. The chain links TRBV6-1 to TRBJ1-3; TRBD1 matches at 8 bases. Germline V gives CDR1 MNHNS, CDR2 SASEGT. CDR3 size: 16 residues. V lost 5 bases, J lost 0 bases, and 6 bases stayed unmatched.

The chain combines TRBV2 with TRBJ2-1; 15 bases map to TRBD2. The CDR3 runs to 17 residues. With V trimmed by 5 bases and J by 6 bases, 8 bases remained unmatched. CDR1 SNHLY and CDR2 FYNNEI come from the germline V gene. The CDR3 is CASSKSGLAGGSNEQFF. The CDR3 bases are TGTGCCAGCAGTAAAAGCGGACTAGCGGGAGGGAGCAATGAGCAGTTCTTC.

This clonotype showed up many times. CDR3 in amino acids: CAVRGHDIYEQYF. The CDR3 DNA reads TGTGCAGTAAGGGGGCACGACATTTACGAGCAGTACTTC. V usage is TRBV28 and J usage is TRBJ2-7; 7 bases are a match to TRBD1. The CDR3 consists of 13 residues. CDR1 MDHEN and CDR2 SYDVKM come from the germline V gene.

The J gene is TRBJ1-1, the V gene TRBV18; 7 nucleotides line up with TRBD1. With 5 bases clipped from V and 2 bases from J, the junction kept 5 bases outside the gene matches. Germline V gives CDR1 KGHSH, CDR2 LQKENI. The CDR3 sequence is 14 residues long. CDR3 residues: CASSSDRTNTEAFF. DNA of the CDR3: TGTGCCAGCTCATCGGACAGGACTAACACTGAAGCTTTCTTT. The complete variable domain, with remaining parts taken from reference TRBV18 and TRBJ1-1, reads NAGVMQNPRHLVRRRGQEARLRCSPMKGHSHVYWYRQLPEEGLKFMVYLQKENIIDESGMPKERFSAEFPKEGPSILRIQQVVRGDSAAYFCASSSDRTNTEAFFGQGTRLTVV.

The V and J genes are TRBV6-2 or TRBV6-3 and TRBJ2-7; TRBD2 is a possible D gene (5 bases). CDR1 and CDR2 from the germline V gene are MNHEY and SVGEGT. Between the trimmed V and J ends, which lost 0 bases and 0 bases, there was a span of 9 bases. The CDR3 covers 15 residues. The DNA of the CDR3 is TGTGCCAGCAGTTACTCGATGGGGAGCTCCTACGAGCAGTACTTC. It yields the protein CASSYSMGSSYEQYF.